This T cell receptor (beta chain) is drawn from a study of blood T cell repertoires in COVID-19 (dated by TCRdb to between 2020 and 2021). About the investigation overall: The collaborator samples originated in the United States, Italy and Spain and spanned the acute and convalescent phases of COVID-19. The material from the prospective study consisted of cDNA or gDNA derived from T cells, B-cell-depleted T cells, or PBMCs. Deeply sampled blood TCRbeta repertoires from subjects exposed to, actively infected with, or recovered from COVID-19 were included in the dataset. The repertoires were made available in a free public database intended to serve as a resource for research on the immune response to SARS-CoV-2. The samples were drawn from the first 160 participants of the ongoing ImmuneRACE study and from 950 to 1,500 subjects provided by 6 global collaborators. The sample metadata nearly always contained a de-identified subject ID, COVID-19 status, age in years and sex. Where available, HLA class I and class II types were taken from metadata supplied by the sample provider and were not determined by assay-based typing. General study outcomes and caveats: The amount of clinical and demographic metadata varied by source and participant and was provided uncurated.

The germline V gene yields SQVTM for CDR1 and ANQGSEA for CDR2. At the junction V is shortened by 1 base and J by 5 bases; bases outside the gene matches: 2. The CDR3 has 15 amino acids, counting the end cysteine and phenylalanine. CDR3 DNA only is kept here, 45 bases in frame from base 1. The immunoSEQ Assay, a bias-controlled multiplex PCR, was used to amplify TCRbeta CDR3 regions from genomic DNA. The study's processing was this. Nucleated cell counts per sample were estimated from amplification of reference gene primers within the assay. To quantify the absolute abundance of each unique TCRbeta CDR3 rearrangement, sequence reads were collapsed and filtered. For each sample, productive Simpson clonality was calculated by taking the square root of Simpson's diversity index across productive rearrangements. The table comes from immuneACCESS by way of TCRdb, which keeps in-frame sequences with V and J called. Part of the clones is missing from these tables; in studies checked, under half for an unresolved V gene and the rest for unknown reasons. The V and J calls and clone size are taken from that table; D and trimming were inferred from the DNA. The sample has nearly 80,000 clones on record, 65% to 85% of them singletons. The ten largest make up about 5.8% of the sample.

In regard to this clone: Its antigen is currently not known. No much larger clone exists at a distance of one base, and base qualities are not known.

Collaborating institutions collected whole blood in K2EDTA tubes following their own protocols. For TCRbeta analysis, collaborators shipped samples in one of three forms: frozen whole blood, isolated PBMCs, or DNA extracted from either of those sample types. The rearranged chain carries TRBV29-1 and TRBJ2-3; 14 bases in the middle match TRBD2. The sequenced sample was peripheral blood. This sequence originates from a man in his sixties with active or convalescent COVID-19. The CDR3 has the sequence CSVEGTSGGRDTQYF. In nucleotide form, the sequence is TGCAGCGTTGAAGGGACTAGCGGGGGGAGAGATACGCAGTATTTT.